This T cell receptor beta chain was captured by sequencing in a study of siplizumab effects on memory and regulatory T cells. Study results and caveats: Contribution to the alloresponse seemed major for naive T cells, which also seemed more diverse than memory cells.

Concerning this clone: Antigen unknown.

Clones were sequenced by immunoSEQ multiplex PCR, and TCRdb holds only the in-frame ones, with some missing. This table holds tens of thousands of clones, approximately 96% found once. V lost 3 bases, J lost 3 bases, and 15 bases lay in between. The CDR3 runs to 15 residues. CDR1 MNHNS and CDR2 SASEGT come from the germline V gene. The chain couples TRBV6-1 to TRBJ2-7; no clear D. The clonotype comes from a human donor in good health. Input material: naive CD8+ T cells sorted from blood. The CDR3 DNA sequence: TGTGCCAGCAGTGATCTCTCCGGGTCAAACTACGAGCAGTACTTC. The encoded protein is CASSDLSGSNYEQYF.